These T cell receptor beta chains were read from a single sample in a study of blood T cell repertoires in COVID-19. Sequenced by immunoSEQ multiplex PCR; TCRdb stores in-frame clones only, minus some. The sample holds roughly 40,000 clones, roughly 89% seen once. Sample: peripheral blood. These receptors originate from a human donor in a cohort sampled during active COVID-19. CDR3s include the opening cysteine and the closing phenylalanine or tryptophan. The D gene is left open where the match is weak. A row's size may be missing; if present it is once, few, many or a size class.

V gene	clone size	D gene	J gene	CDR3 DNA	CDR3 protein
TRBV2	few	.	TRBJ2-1	TGTGCCAGCAGACCGCAGGGGAGTGAGCAGTTCTTC	CASRPQGSEQFF
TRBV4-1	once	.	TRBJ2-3	TGCGCCAGCAGCCAAGGAGGCGCCGCTAGCACAGATACGCAGTATTTT	CASSQGGAASTDTQYF
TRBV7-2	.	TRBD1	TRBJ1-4	TGTGCCAGCAGCTTCCGGAGGACAGGCAGGGTGGATGAAAAACTGTTTTTT	CASSFRRTGRVDEKLFF
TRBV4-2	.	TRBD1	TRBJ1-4	TGTGCCAGCAGCCAAGATTGGACAGGGGGAAATGAAAAACTGTTTTTT	CASSQDWTGGNEKLFF
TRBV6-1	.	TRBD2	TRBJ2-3	TGTGCCAGCAGTGAGGGACTAGCGGGAGGGCCCACAGATACGCAGTATTTT	CASSEGLAGGPTDTQYF
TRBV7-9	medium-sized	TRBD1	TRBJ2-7	TGTGCCAGCAGCTTAGAGAGTTCCCCGGGACAGAACTACGAGCAGTACTTC	CASSLESSPGQNYEQYF
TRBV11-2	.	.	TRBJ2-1	TGTGCCAGCAGCTTAGCTAGTGGGGCATGGAATGAGCAGTTCTTC	CASSLASGAWNEQFF
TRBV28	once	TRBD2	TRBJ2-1	TGTGCCAGCAGTTTATCCCCCGGCGGGAGGCCCTCCAGGGAGCAGTTCTTC	CASSLSPGGRPSREQFF
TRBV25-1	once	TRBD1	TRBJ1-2	TGTGCCAGCAGGCCCCCGGGGACAGGGTTCTCCCTTAGGGGCTACACCTTC	CASRPPGTGFSLRGYTF
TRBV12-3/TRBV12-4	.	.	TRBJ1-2	TGTGCCAGCAGCCTGCAACAAGTCGACTACACCTTC	CASSLQQVDYTF
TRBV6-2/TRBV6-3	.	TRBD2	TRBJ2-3	TGTGCCAGCAGTTATCTTATAAGTGAAGTAGCGGGAAGCACAGATACGCAGTATTTT	CASSYLISEVAGSTDTQYF
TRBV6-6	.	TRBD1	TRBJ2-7	TGTGCCAGCAGCCGACAGGGGGCGTCCGGGGTTCATTACGAGCAGTACTTC	CASSRQGASGVHYEQYF
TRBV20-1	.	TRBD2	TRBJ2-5	TGCAGTGCTAGTGCCGGACTAGCGAAACAAGAGACCCAGTACTTC	CSASAGLAKQETQYF
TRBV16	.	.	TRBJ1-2	TGTGCCAGCAGCCAATGGCGGGGGAAGGGCTATGGCTACACCTTC	CASSQWRGKGYGYTF
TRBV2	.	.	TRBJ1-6	TGTGCCAGCCTACCGGGGGGAGGACTTAATTCACCCCTCCACTTT	CASLPGGGLNSPLHF
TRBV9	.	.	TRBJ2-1	TGTGCCAGCAGCGTAGACCAACTGTCCTACAATGAGCAGTTCTTC	CASSVDQLSYNEQFF
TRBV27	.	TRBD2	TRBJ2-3	TGTGCCAGCAGCCTCCAAGGGACTAGCCCAGATACGCAGTATTTT	CASSLQGTSPDTQYF
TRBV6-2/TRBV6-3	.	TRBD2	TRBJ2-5	TGTGCCAGCAGTTTAGGTCTAGCGGGAGGGGAAGAGACCCAGTACTTC	CASSLGLAGGEETQYF
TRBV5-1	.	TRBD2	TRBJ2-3	TGCGCCAGCAGCCAAGGACTAGCGGGAGGTGTGGATACGCAGTATTTT	CASSQGLAGGVDTQYF
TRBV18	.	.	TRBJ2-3	TGTGCCAGCTCGCGGGACAGAAACACAGATACGCAGTATTTT	CASSRDRNTDTQYF
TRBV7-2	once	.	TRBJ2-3	TGTGCCAGCAGGGGGACCGGAGGGAGGGGGGATACGCAGTATTTT	CASRGTGGRGDTQYF
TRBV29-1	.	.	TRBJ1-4	TGCAGCGTTGAAGATCTGGGGCTTCTAGGAGAAAAACTGTTTTTT	CSVEDLGLLGEKLFF
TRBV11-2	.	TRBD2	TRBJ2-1	TGTGCCAGCAGCCTCACTAGCGGGGGGGGTGGTGAGCAGTTCTTC	CASSLTSGGGGEQFF
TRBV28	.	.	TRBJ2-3	TGTGCCAGCAGTTATCGACAGGAGAGCACAGATACGCAGTATTTT	CASSYRQESTDTQYF
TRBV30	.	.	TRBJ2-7	TGTGCCTGGAGTTTCACTCCAGGGGGGAGCTACGAGCAGTACTTC	CAWSFTPGGSYEQYF
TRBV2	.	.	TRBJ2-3	TGTGCCAGCAGTGAGAACAGCCGCACAGATACGCAGTATTTT	CASSENSRTDTQYF
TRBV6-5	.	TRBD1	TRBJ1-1	TGTGCCAGCAGTCGCGACAGGGTAAACACTGAAGCTTTCTTT	CASSRDRVNTEAFF
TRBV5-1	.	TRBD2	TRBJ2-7	TGCGCCAGCAGCCCCGGGGGGGTACCTCTCGAGCAGTACTTC	CASSPGGVPLEQYF
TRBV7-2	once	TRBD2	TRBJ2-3	TGTGCCAGCAGCTATAGCGGGCCGGGCACAGATACGCAGTATTTT	CASSYSGPGTDTQYF
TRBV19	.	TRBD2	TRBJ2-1	TGTGCCAGTAGGCCTAGCGGGAGAACGGATGAGCAGTTCTTC	CASRPSGRTDEQFF
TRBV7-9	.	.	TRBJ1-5	TGTGCCAGCAGCTTAGTTTTAGGAGGGGACAATCAGCCCCAGCATTTT	CASSLVLGGDNQPQHF
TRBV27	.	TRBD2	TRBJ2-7	TGTGCCAGCAGTTTAGCTAGCGGGAGTCCCTACGAGCAGTACTTC	CASSLASGSPYEQYF
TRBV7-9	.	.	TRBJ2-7	TGTGCCAGCAGCTCCGTGACAGGTCTGGACGAGCAGTACTTC	CASSSVTGLDEQYF
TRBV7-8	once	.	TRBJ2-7	TGTGCCAGCAGCTTAGCACAGATCTACGAGCAGTACTTC	CASSLAQIYEQYF
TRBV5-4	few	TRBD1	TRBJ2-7	TGTGCCACCCAAATAAAACAGGGGGACGAGCAGTACTTC	CATQIKQGDEQYF
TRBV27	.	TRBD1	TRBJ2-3	TGTGCCAGCAGTTTACTAGGACAGGGAAGCACAGATACGCAGTATTTT	CASSLLGQGSTDTQYF
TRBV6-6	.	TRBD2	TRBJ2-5	TGTGCCAGCAGTTACAGAACTAGCGGACAAGAGACCCAGTACTTC	CASSYRTSGQETQYF